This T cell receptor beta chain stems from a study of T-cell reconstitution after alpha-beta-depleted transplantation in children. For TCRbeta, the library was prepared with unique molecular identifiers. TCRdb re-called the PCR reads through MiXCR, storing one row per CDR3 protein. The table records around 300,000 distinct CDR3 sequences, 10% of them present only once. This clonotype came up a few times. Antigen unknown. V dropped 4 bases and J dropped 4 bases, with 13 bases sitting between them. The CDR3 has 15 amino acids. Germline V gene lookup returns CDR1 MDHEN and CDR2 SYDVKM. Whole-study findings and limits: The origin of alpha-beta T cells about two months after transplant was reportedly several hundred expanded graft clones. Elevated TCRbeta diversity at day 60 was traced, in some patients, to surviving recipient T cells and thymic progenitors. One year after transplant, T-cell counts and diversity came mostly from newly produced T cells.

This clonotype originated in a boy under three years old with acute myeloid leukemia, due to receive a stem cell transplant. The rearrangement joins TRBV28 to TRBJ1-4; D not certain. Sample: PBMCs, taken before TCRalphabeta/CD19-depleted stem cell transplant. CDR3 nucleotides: TGTGCCAGCAGTTCTCGGACGAGGTATAATGAAAAACTGTTTTTT. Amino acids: CASSSRTRYNEKLFF.